The present TCR beta chain was sequenced within a study of cytomegalovirus exposure and HLA in healthy donors. About the study: In terms of ancestry, the Caucasian-associated cluster contained 81% of the roughly 400 genotyped donors.

Primers: 60 Vbeta forward and 13 Jbeta reverse. Sequencing used immunoSEQ multiplex PCR; TCRdb keeps in-frame clones, though not all of them. The sample lists about 180,000 clones; about 72% were seen once. Points from the study as a whole: In a later analysis, TCR beta V- and J-gene trimming showed a link to a missense DCLRE1C variant. The study labeled more than 150 TCR beta chains cytomegalovirus-associated.

On this clone: The antigen remains unidentified.

Sequencing used PBMCs. The TCR comes from a human donor in good health.

For the CDR3, the DNA is TGTGCCAGCAGCTATGGGACAGGGTACGACGAGCAGTACTTC. Its translation is CASSYGTGYDEQYF. V gene TRBV5-6 combines with J gene TRBJ2-7; the match to TRBD1 covers 9 bases. J was trimmed by 5 bases and V by 3 bases; bases with no gene match: 6. The germline V gene encodes CDR1 SGHDT and CDR2 YYEEEE. The CDR3 has 14 amino acids.